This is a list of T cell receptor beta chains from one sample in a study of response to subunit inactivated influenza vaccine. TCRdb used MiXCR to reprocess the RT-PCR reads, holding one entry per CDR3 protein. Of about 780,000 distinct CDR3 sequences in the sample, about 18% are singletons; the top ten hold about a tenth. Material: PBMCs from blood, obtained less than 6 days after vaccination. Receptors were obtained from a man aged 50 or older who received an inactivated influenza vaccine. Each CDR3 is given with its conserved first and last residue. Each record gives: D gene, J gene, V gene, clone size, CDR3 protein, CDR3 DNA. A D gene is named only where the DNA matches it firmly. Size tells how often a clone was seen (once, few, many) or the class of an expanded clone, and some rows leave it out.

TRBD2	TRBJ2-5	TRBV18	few	CASSPGVAAGKETQYF	TGTGCCAGCTCACCTGGGGTAGCAGCGGGGAAAGAGACCCAGTACTTC
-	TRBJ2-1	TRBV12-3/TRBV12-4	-	CASIFAGVGNEQFF	TGTGCCAGCATTTTTGCCGGTGTGGGTAATGAGCAGTTCTTC
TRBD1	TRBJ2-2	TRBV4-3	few	CASSQEGGRAGELFF	TGCGCCAGCAGCCAAGAAGGGGGCAGGGCCGGGGAGCTGTTTTTT
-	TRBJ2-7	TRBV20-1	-	CSASPPGIKAREQYF	TGCAGTGCTAGTCCCCCGGGTATAAAGGCCCGCGAGCAGTACTTC
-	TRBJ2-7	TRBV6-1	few	CASKSPGGNYEQYF	TGTGCCAGCAAGTCACCAGGGGGGAACTACGAGCAGTACTTC
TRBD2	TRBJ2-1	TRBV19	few	CASSPAGVIYNEQFF	TGTGCCAGTAGTCCCGCGGGGGTAATATACAATGAGCAGTTCTTC
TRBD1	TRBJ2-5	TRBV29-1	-	CSVDASGQGQETQYF	TGCAGCGTTGACGCTTCAGGACAGGGTCAAGAGACCCAGTACTTC
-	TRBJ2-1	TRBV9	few	CASSVGAGPYNEQFF	TGTGCCAGCAGCGTAGGAGCGGGTCCCTACAATGAGCAGTTCTTC
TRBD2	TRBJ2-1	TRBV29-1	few	CSVKMRGGRSVRIEQFF	TGCAGCGTTAAAATGCGGGGGGGCCGAAGTGTACGGATTGAGCAGTTCTTC
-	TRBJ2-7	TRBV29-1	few	CSVEVRLGSYEQYF	TGCAGCGTTGAAGTCCGGCTGGGATCCTACGAGCAGTACTTC
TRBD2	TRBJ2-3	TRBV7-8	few	CASSPTSGTFMSTDTQYF	TGTGCCAGCAGCCCGACTAGCGGGACTTTTATGAGCACAGATACGCAGTATTTT
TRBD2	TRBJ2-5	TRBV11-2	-	CASSPFRTSGGYQETQYF	TGTGCCAGCAGCCCATTCAGGACTAGCGGGGGGTACCAAGAGACCCAGTACTTC
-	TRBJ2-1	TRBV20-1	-	CSATTPGSNHNEQFF	TGCAGTGCAACCACCCCCGGGAGCAATCACAATGAGCAGTTCTTC
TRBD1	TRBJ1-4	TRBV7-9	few	CASSSRQGMGEKLFF	TGTGCCAGCAGCTCCCGACAGGGGATGGGTGAAAAACTGTTTTTT
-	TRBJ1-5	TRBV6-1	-	CASSEVKGSQPQHF	TGTGCCAGCAGTGAAGTGAAGGGAAGTCAGCCCCAGCATTTT
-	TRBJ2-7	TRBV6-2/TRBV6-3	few	CASSYRAGTGAYEQYF	TGTGCCAGCAGTTACCGGGCCGGGACGGGAGCCTACGAGCAGTACTTC